This T cell receptor beta chain emerged from a study of PD-1 blockade in classical Hodgkin lymphoma. Sequencing used immunoSEQ multiplex PCR; TCRdb keeps in-frame clones, though not all of them. The data show 17,000 or so clones, with 83% seen just once and roughly 13% held by the top ten. This sample's time point: cycle 4 day 1 (C4D1), after more than five weeks of nivolumab. No patient escaped relapse after autologous stem cell transplantation, and brentuximab vedotin exposure varied. Germline-derived CDR1 and CDR2 are MNHNS and SASEGT. The CDR3 runs 18 residues. Trimming took 2 bases from V and 3 from J; bases not matched to a gene: 9.

The sequence was collected from a human donor with classical Hodgkin lymphoma. Sequencing used peripheral blood mononuclear cells (PBMCs), obtained before the fourth cycle of nivolumab. J is TRBJ2-3 and V is TRBV6-1, with 12 bases aligning to TRBD2. The CDR3 DNA is TGTGCCAGCAGTGAAACCCCCGGGCTAGCGGGGGGGACAGATACGCAGTATTTT. Its protein product is CASSETPGLAGGTDTQYF.